This TCR beta chain emerged from a study of T-cell memory formation after mild COVID-19. Overall study findings and caveats: Contracting clones localized mainly to CM and EM when CD4+ and mainly to EMRA when CD8+. The authors did not confirm SARS-CoV-2 specificity of second-wave clones peaking day 37. The finding that pre-infection memory included some responding clones suggested that cross-reactive memory joined. The study found balanced CD4/CD8 in clones contracting day 15 to 85 and a CD4+ lean in later expanders.

V shed 6 bases, J shed 6 bases, and the junction held 7 bases outside the gene matches. The CDR3 length is 14 residues. This clonotype has just a few counts. Its antigen is unidentified. MiXCR, applied by TCRdb to the 5' RACE reads, yields one record per CDR3 protein. The data contain about 210,000 distinct CDR3 sequences, around 25% of them singletons. The material sequenced was PBMCs or a T cell subset sorted from them (not recorded which). The V call is TRBV12-3 or TRBV12-4, the J call TRBJ2-3; TRBD2 matches at 9 bases. The source is an adult woman who had mild COVID-19 (a few samples of this study predate the infection). Cell type and time point are not known. CDR3 amino acids: CASSFSGGRDTQYF. The DNA for the CDR3 is TGTGCCAGCAGCTTTAGCGGGGGTCGGGATACGCAGTATTTT.